These 20 T cell receptor beta chains originate from one sample sequenced in a study of cytomegalovirus exposure and HLA in healthy donors. PCR amplification relied on 60 Vbeta primers (plus 13 Jbeta primers). Method: immunoSEQ multiplex PCR; TCRdb's copy keeps in-frame clones and lacks some. The table records 100,000 to 150,000 clones, approximately 77% of them present only once. Sequenced material: PBMCs. The receptors were sampled from a man aged 18 to 30 in good health and CMV-seronegative.

The sample holds one count of this clone. This chain links TRBV7-6 with TRBJ2-3; 8 positions agree with TRBD1. The V and J ends lost 1 base and 3 bases, in that order; junction bases with no gene match: 3. Germline loops: CDR1 SGHVS, CDR2 FNYEAQ. The CDR3 covers 15 residues. For the CDR3, the DNA is TGTGCCAGCAGCTTAGTACAGGGGGAAACAGATACGCAGTATTTT. Amino acid sequence: CASSLVQGETDTQYF.

In nucleotides, the CDR3 is TGTGCCAGCAGCGTAGTCAGAGGGGGGAACACTGAAGCTTTCTTT. It is translated as CASSVVRGGNTEAFF. The chain couples TRBV9 to TRBJ1-1; TRBD1 is a possible D gene (6 bases). Looked up from germline, CDR1 is SGDLS and CDR2 is YYNGEE. V dropped 0 bases and J dropped 1 base, with 10 bases sitting between them. This CDR3 comprises 15 residues.

CDR3 in DNA: TGTGCCAGCAGTGAAGGTTTTCGAGGGGGTGAAAAACTGTTTTTT. As protein: CASSEGFRGGEKLFF. The V gene is TRBV6-1, the J gene TRBJ1-4; tentative D call: TRBD1 (6 bases). This CDR3 spans 15 amino acids. Germline-derived CDR1 and CDR2 are MNHNS and SASEGT. The germline V and J ends were trimmed by 1 base and 7 bases, with 13 bases remaining between them.

The chain couples TRBV6-1 to TRBJ1-5, with a possible D match to TRBD1 (6 bases). The CDR3 extends over 15 amino acids. The V gene lost 6 bases and the J gene lost 2 bases, with 14 bases spanning the gap. Germline assignment: CDR1 MNHNS and CDR2 SASEGT. CDR3 protein: CASSAGAAGNQPQHF. As DNA, the CDR3 is TGTGCCAGCAGCGCGGGGGCGGCTGGCAATCAGCCCCAGCATTTT.

This chain uses TRBV5-1 with TRBJ2-1, with TRBD2 matching over 11 bases. Germline V gene sequence: CDR1 SGHRS, CDR2 YFSETQ. The CDR3 has 16 amino acids. J lost 5 bases, V lost 7 bases, and 11 bases had no gene match. The DNA for the CDR3 is TGCGCCAGCCGGCAGGGTAGCGGGGGGGCCCACAATGAGCAGTTCTTC. Translation gives CASRQGSGGAHNEQFF.

The chain carries TRBV9 and TRBJ2-1, with D perhaps TRBD1 (6 bases). This CDR3 is built from 15 residues. V lost 0 bases and J lost 6, with 13 bases in between. CDR1 is SGDLS, CDR2 YYNGEE, per germline. CDR3 loop: CASSVGQVGGNEQFF. As DNA, the CDR3 is TGTGCCAGCAGCGTAGGACAGGTTGGGGGCAATGAGCAGTTCTTC.

This clone occurred once. V gene TRBV29-1 combines with J gene TRBJ2-3; D gene unclear. The V gene lost 2 bases and the J gene lost 2 bases, with 8 bases spanning the gap. The germline gives CDR1 SQVTM, CDR2 ANQGSEA. This CDR3 has 13 amino acids. CDR3 sequence reads: CSVETIATDTQYF. DNA for the CDR3: TGCAGCGTTGAAACTATCGCCACAGATACGCAGTATTTT.

The rearrangement uses TRBV7-9 and TRBJ1-1; 10 positions match TRBD1. The ends lost 6 bases at V and 4 bases at J; junction bases unmatched: 5. Germline V gene sequence: CDR1 SEHNR, CDR2 FQNEAQ (reference sequence). This CDR3 spans 14 amino acids. The CDR3 spells CASRLTGGITEAFF. CDR3 coding DNA: TGTGCCAGCAGACTGACAGGGGGCATCACTGAAGCTTTCTTT.

The CDR3 here is CASSFGTGTNYGYTF. In DNA form, the CDR3 reads TGTGCCAGCAGCTTCGGGACAGGAACTAACTATGGCTACACCTTC. This chain joins TRBV5-6 and TRBJ1-2; 8 bases align to TRBD1. Trimming cost V 2 bases and J 0 bases; bases outside gene matches: 3. The CDR3 covers 15 residues. Germline CDR1 is SGHDT and CDR2 is YYEEEE.

This chain uses TRBV6-1 with TRBJ2-7; 8 nucleotides align to TRBD1. V lost 6 bases, J lost 2 bases, and 6 bases stayed unmatched. Germline V gene sequence: CDR1 MNHNS, CDR2 SASEGT. The CDR3 consists of 14 residues. The DNA for the CDR3 is TGTGCCAGCAGACCCCGGACAGGGACCTACGAGCAGTACTTC. Translated, it gives CASRPRTGTYEQYF.

This chain connects TRBV7-9 to TRBJ1-1; D might be TRBD1 (6 bases). Per the germline V gene, CDR1 is SEHNR and CDR2 is FQNEAQ (reference sequence). With 10 bases removed from V and 3 bases from J, the gap between germline ends came to 15 bases. CDR3 size: 13 residues. The CDR3 here is CATRGGGDTEAFF. The CDR3 bases are TGTGCCACGCGGGGCGGGGGCGACACTGAAGCTTTCTTT.

Regarding this clone: A junction boundary mismatches the germline segment, possibly from a read error. Other DNA sequences in this specimen translate into the identical CDR3. The chain joins TRBV7-6 to TRBJ1-1; perhaps TRBD1 as D (6 bases). The germline V gene has CDR1 SGHVS and CDR2 FNYEAQ. The CDR3 extends over 17 amino acids. The CDR3 DNA reads as TGTGCCAGTAGCTTATTAGCAGGGGAAAACATCGGCACTGAAGCTTTCTTT. Translation gives CASSLLAGENIGTEAFF.

The rearrangement links TRBV7-9 to TRBJ1-1, with D tentatively TRBD1 (5 bases). Per germline, CDR1 SEHNR and CDR2 FQNEAQ (reference sequence). The CDR3 runs to 17 residues. The ends were cut back, 5 bases at V and 0 bases at J, with 19 bases in the middle. CDR3 loop: CASSITKPRQMNTEAFF. The CDR3, as DNA: TGTGCCAGCAGCATCACGAAGCCTCGACAGATGAACACTGAAGCTTTCTTT.

CDR3 coding DNA: TGTGCCAGCAGCCCCCTGGGGCGGACAGCCTACAATGAGCAGTTCTTC. It specifies CASSPLGRTAYNEQFF. The genes are TRBV7-2 and TRBJ2-1; D possibly corresponds to TRBD1 (6 bases). Germline CDR1 is SGHTA and CDR2 is FQGNSA. This CDR3 spans 16 amino acids. V was cut by 5 bases and J by 2 bases, with 16 bases left in between.

The chain uses TRBV6-5 and TRBJ1-2, with D possibly matching TRBD1 (6 bases). V lost 6 bases, J lost 7 bases, and 15 bases lay in between. This CDR3 contains 13 residues. CDR1 and CDR2 from the germline V gene are MNHEY and SVGAGI. The CDR3 region has the DNA TGTGCCAGCAGGCGTTCAGGGGAATTTGGCTACACCTTC. It specifies CASRRSGEFGYTF.

V and J are TRBV19 and TRBJ1-2, with D hard to call. CDR3 length equals 13 residues. The V gene's germline CDR1 is LNHDA and CDR2 SQIVND (reference sequence). V dropped 6 bases and J dropped 0 bases, with 8 bases sitting between them. The CDR3 nucleotides are TGTGCCAGTAGAACCGCAGCTAACTATGGCTACACCTTC. This sequence encodes CASRTAANYGYTF.

This CDR3 reads CASSLYAGPNTEAFF. The CDR3 coding sequence is TGTGCCAGCAGCTTATACGCAGGGCCGAACACTGAAGCTTTCTTT. The V and J genes are TRBV11-2 and TRBJ1-1; tentative D call: TRBD1 (5 bases). CDR1 and CDR2 (germline): SGHAT, FQNNGV. The CDR3 totals 15 residues. V was pared by 2 bases and J by 1 base, with 11 bases between.

The rearrangement uses TRBV19 and TRBJ1-6; 12 bases are a match to TRBD1. Germline loops: CDR1 LNHDA, CDR2 SQIVND (reference sequence). The trim removed 3 bases at V and 5 bases at J, leaving 2 bases unmatched. This CDR3 region has 16 residues. CDR3 protein: CASSMGQGANNSPLHF. The CDR3 coding sequence is TGTGCCAGTAGTATGGGACAGGGGGCCAATAATTCACCCCTCCACTTT.

The rearrangement uses TRBV19 and TRBJ1-5; possibly TRBD1 for D (5 bases). Deletions cut 1 base from V and 2 bases from J, with 15 bases between. In germline, CDR1 is LNHDA, CDR2 SQIVND (reference sequence). This CDR3 has 17 residues. CDR3 nucleotides: TGTGCCAGTAGTATAGGGGGGGGGACCCTAGGCAATCAGCCCCAGCATTTT. Translation: CASSIGGGTLGNQPQHF. Drawing the rest from reference TRBV19 and TRBJ1-5, the complete variable domain is DGGITQSPKYLFRKEGQNVTLSCEQNLNHDAMYWYRQDPGQGLRLIYYSQIVNDFQKGDIAEGYSVSREKKESFPLTVTSAQKNPTAFYLCASSIGGGTLGNQPQHFGDGTRLSIL.

The J gene is TRBJ1-6, the V gene TRBV2; TRBD1 matches 11 bases. There are 16 residues in the CDR3. Germline assignment: CDR1 SNHLY and CDR2 FYNNEI. The junction had 4 bases not matched to a gene; V was cut back by 6 bases and J by 3 bases. CDR3: CASRTGTGGYNSPLHF. As DNA, the CDR3 is TGTGCCAGCAGAACCGGGACAGGGGGCTATAATTCACCCCTCCACTTT.